What follows are 22 T cell receptor beta chains derived from one specimen sequenced in a study of identical twins. TCRdb fed the 5' RACE reads into MiXCR, producing one record per CDR3 protein. The sample has fewer than 500,000 distinct CDR3 sequences; around 24% are singletons. These data were also reused for a study on T cells expressing NK-cell markers.

Material: CD4+ T cells sorted from blood. These receptors came from a woman between 18 and 29 years old in good health.

The CDR3 DNA sequence: TGTGCCAGCAGTTATAACCCGATGTCCTCCTACGAGCAGTACTTC. Translated, it gives CASSYNPMSSYEQYF. The chain combines TRBV6-5 with TRBJ2-7; D gene ambiguous. The CDR3 consists of 15 residues. Trimming removed 3 bases at V and 0 bases at J, with 12 bases between. Germline CDR1 reads MNHEY; CDR2 reads SVGAGI.

The chain combines TRBV18 with TRBJ2-6, with D uncertain. Germline V lookup: CDR1 KGHSH, CDR2 LQKENI. The CDR3 length is 13 residues. V was pared by 2 bases and J by 4 bases, with 3 bases between. The CDR3 loop is CASSPTGANVLTF. Written as DNA, the CDR3 is TGTGCCAGCTCACCAACCGGGGCCAACGTCCTGACTTTC.

This chain connects TRBV12-3 or TRBV12-4 to TRBJ2-1; 13 bases align to TRBD2. V lost 8 bases, J lost 6 bases, and 10 bases stayed unmatched. The CDR3 covers 16 residues. The CDR3 protein is CASGPRTSGSVNEQFF. The CDR3 bases are TGTGCCAGCGGTCCTAGGACTAGCGGGAGTGTCAATGAGCAGTTCTTC.

The V gene is TRBV20-1, the J gene TRBJ1-6; TRBD1 agrees at 7 bases. V dropped 3 bases and J dropped 7; count of bases not matched to a gene: 6. CDR3 size: 14 residues. The germline CDR1 and CDR2 sequences are DFQATT and SNEGSKA (reference sequence). CDR3 bases: TGCAGTGCTAGGGTCGACAGGGTGAATTCACCCCTCCACTTT. Translating gives CSARVDRVNSPLHF.

V usage is TRBV11-2 and J usage is TRBJ2-1; 7 nucleotides align to TRBD1. Germline V gene sequence: CDR1 SGHAT, CDR2 FQNNGV. The CDR3 runs 16 residues. V was pared by 3 bases and J by 4 bases, with 9 bases of the junction left unmatched. CDR3 coding DNA: TGTGCCAGCAGCTTTGCCCGGGACAGCAATTACAATGAGCAGTTCTTC. Protein sequence: CASSFARDSNYNEQFF.

This clonotype was counted between two and nine times. The chain combines TRBV6-2 or TRBV6-3 with TRBJ2-7; 7 bases are a match to TRBD2. Germline V gives CDR1 MNHEY, CDR2 SVGEGT. Germline trimming cut 8 bases from V and 7 bases from J; bases unmatched to any gene: 14. This CDR3 contains 14 residues. CDR3 nucleotides: TGTGCCAGCGGGGAGGGGACGGACCTCCGGGAGCAGTACTTC. Translated: CASGEGTDLREQYF.

The chain employs TRBV27 and TRBJ2-1; D gene uncertain. The V gene's germline CDR1 is MNHEY and CDR2 SMNVEV (reference sequence). Trimming stripped 2 bases from V and 11 bases from J, with 13 bases between. The CDR3 spans 13 residues. CDR3 bases: TGTGCCAGCAGTTTAAGCTCACGCCTCCAGCAGTTCTTC. It is translated as CASSLSSRLQQFF.

V gene TRBV20-1 combines with J gene TRBJ2-3, with D possibly being TRBD2 (6 bases). Germline CDR1 and CDR2: DFQATT and SNEGSKA (reference sequence). The CDR3 has 15 residues. Trimming took 6 bases from V and 2 from J, leaving 18 bases between them. The CDR3 is CSAQSRAGFTDTQYF. For the CDR3, the DNA is TGCAGTGCACAATCGAGAGCGGGCTTCACAGATACGCAGTATTTT.

Only a few counts were recorded for this clonotype. The chain uses TRBV29-1 and TRBJ2-1; 7 nucleotides match TRBD2. The ends lost 7 bases at V and 7 bases at J; junction bases unmatched: 10. The germline V gene encodes CDR1 SQVTM and CDR2 ANQGSEA. The CDR3 length is 13 residues. The CDR3 is CSGRLAGRNEQFF. CDR3 DNA: TGCAGCGGTCGACTAGCAGGGAGGAATGAGCAGTTCTTC.

The rearrangement links TRBV5-6 to TRBJ1-2; D remains unclear. CDR3 length: 15 residues. Trimming took off 2 bases at V and 8 bases at J, with 19 bases between the two ends. Germline V CDR1 and CDR2: SGHDT, YYEEEE. CDR3 residues: CASSLGGPSRRGYTF. DNA for the CDR3: TGTGCCAGCAGCTTAGGCGGGCCTTCCAGGCGGGGCTACACCTTC.

The V and J genes are TRBV1 and TRBJ2-7; TRBD1 is the table's D call and was not checked against the DNA. TRBV1 is a known pseudogene. This CDR3 comprises 15 residues. In nucleotides, the CDR3 is TGCACCAGCAGCCTGCCAGGGACAGGGGAACACGAGCAGTACTTC. Its translation: CTSSLPGTGEHEQYF.

This clonotype was found a few times. The chain carries TRBV12-3 or TRBV12-4 and TRBJ2-1, with TRBD2 matching 11 bases. CDR3 length: 15 residues. The junction had 7 bases not matched to a gene; V was cut back by 3 bases and J by 9 bases. The CDR3 coding sequence is TGTGCCAGCAGTTTCGGGCTAGCGGGGGGCATTGAGCAGTTCTTC. As protein: CASSFGLAGGIEQFF.

This clonotype has more than one count but fewer than ten. The J gene is TRBJ2-7, the V gene TRBV5-5; D gene unclear. V was shortened by 2 bases and J by 2 bases, with 8 bases between the two germline ends. This CDR3 has 13 amino acids. Germline V gives CDR1 SGHKS, CDR2 YYEKEE (reference sequence). In nucleotides, the CDR3 is TGTGCCAGCAGCTTACAGCCAGCCTACGAGCAGTACTTC. The encoded protein is CASSLQPAYEQYF.

This clonotype occurred a few times. V is TRBV12-3 or TRBV12-4 and J is TRBJ1-1; no firm D call. V was trimmed by 7 bases and J by 0 bases, leaving 12 bases between them. The CDR3 consists of 14 residues. The CDR3 spells CASTIRHLNTEAFF. The DNA of the CDR3 is TGTGCCAGCACCATTAGACACCTGAACACTGAAGCTTTCTTT.

This chain links TRBV6-5 with TRBJ2-3; no definite D call. The V gene lost 0 bases and the J gene lost 1 base, with 11 bases spanning the gap. Germline V gene lookup returns CDR1 MNHEY and CDR2 SVGAGI. This CDR3 is built from 16 residues. DNA of the CDR3: TGTGCCAGCAGTTACTCGAATGGCGCCCGCACAGATACGCAGTATTTT. Translating gives CASSYSNGARTDTQYF.

V and J are TRBV5-1 and TRBJ2-3, with D possibly being TRBD1 or TRBD2 (5 bases each). The germline V gene has CDR1 SGHRS and CDR2 YFSETQ. The CDR3 runs 15 residues. The V end was cut by 4 bases, the J end by 1 base, with 13 bases between. CDR3 region: CASSKRDAGTDTQYF. The CDR3 bases are TGCGCCAGCAGCAAACGGGACGCGGGCACAGATACGCAGTATTTT.

This chain uses TRBV10-3 with TRBJ1-4; 9 nucleotides agree with TRBD1. After removal of 5 bases from V and 7 bases from J, the junction contained 5 bases not matched to a gene. Per germline, CDR1 ENHRY and CDR2 SYGVKD. This CDR3 comprises 14 residues. The chain's CDR3 is CAISPGQGREKLFF. The CDR3 nucleotides are TGTGCCATCAGTCCGGGACAGGGTCGTGAAAAACTGTTTTTT.

This chain connects TRBV11-1 to TRBJ2-1; 15 bases map to TRBD2. Germline V gene lookup returns CDR1 SGHAT and CDR2 FQDESV (reference sequence). The CDR3 contains 16 residues. V lost 4 bases and J lost 8; bases outside the gene matches: 6. CDR3 sequence: CASSSGLAGGPDEQFF. CDR3 nucleotide sequence: TGTGCCAGCAGCTCGGGACTAGCGGGGGGACCGGATGAGCAGTTCTTC. Using reference TRBV11-1 and TRBJ2-1 for the parts outside the CDR3, the full variable domain is EAEVAQSPRYKITEKSQAVAFWCDPISGHATLYWYRQILGQGPELLVQFQDESVVDDSQLPKDRFSAERLKGVDSTLKIQPAELGDSAMYLCASSSGLAGGPDEQFFGPGTRLTVL.

The chain carries TRBV7-8 and TRBJ1-1; 7 nucleotides agree with TRBD1. Germline V gene data show CDR1 as SGHVS and CDR2 as FQNEAQ. The V gene end was trimmed by 7 bases and the J gene end by 1 base; junction bases not matched to a gene: 6. The CDR3 spans 14 residues. CDR3 sequence: CASTGDSKNTEAFF. The CDR3 DNA is TGTGCCAGCACCGGGGACAGTAAGAACACTGAAGCTTTCTTT.

The chain carries TRBV6-1 and TRBJ2-7, with D possibly TRBD2 on 6 matching bases. V was clipped by 11 bases and J by 5 bases, with 13 bases between them. Germline V lookup: CDR1 MNHNS, CDR2 SASEGT. This CDR3 spans 11 amino acids. CDR3 sequence (DNA): TGTGCCTTATCGCGGGGCCACGAGCAGTACTTC. Translated: CALSRGHEQYF.

The rearrangement links TRBV4-3 to TRBJ2-3, with D possibly matching TRBD2 (6 bases). Germline V gives CDR1 LGHNA, CDR2 YSLEER. The CDR3 consists of 17 residues. V was shortened by 5 bases and J by 4 bases, with 22 bases between the two germline ends. Here the CDR3 reads CASSKMLGGTESDTQYF. The CDR3 DNA reads TGCGCCAGCAGCAAGATGTTAGGCGGGACCGAGTCAGATACGCAGTATTTT.

In its sample, this clonotype was seen a few times. The chain couples TRBV29-1 to TRBJ1-2; TRBD1 agrees at 9 bases. Losses at the gene ends were 6 bases for V and 7 bases for J; bases not matched to a gene: 9. This CDR3 region has 13 residues. Germline V gene sequence: CDR1 SQVTM, CDR2 ANQGSEA. CDR3 nucleotide sequence: TGCAGCGTCCGGGAGACAGGGGGAAGTGGCTACACCTTC. Translated, it gives CSVRETGGSGYTF.